This T cell receptor beta chain was recorded in a study of CD8+CD57+ T cells in acquired aplastic anemia. Across the study: When averaged, DNA from sorted CD4+ and CD8+ cells came to approximately 3.2 ug. Findings and caveats of the study: About 30 was the count of CD8+ CDR3 sequences that patients shared with controls.

With 3 bases clipped from V and 4 bases from J, the junction kept 15 bases outside the gene matches. In germline, CDR1 is ENHRY, CDR2 SYGVKD. This CDR3 has 20 amino acids. Genomic DNA, serving as template, underwent TCR beta VDJ and CDR3 profiling. MiXCR, applied by TCRdb to the reads, yields one record per CDR3 protein. The table shows around 190,000 distinct CDR3 sequences, with about 50% occurring only once. Patients who underwent sequencing had shown CD8+CD57+ cell expansion by flow cytometry. In all patients, the disease was severe acquired aplastic anemia. Patient blood was sampled before any therapy had been received. About this clonotype itself: As yet, its antigen is unknown.

Sequenced sample: sorted CD4+, CD8+, or CD8+CD57+ T cells (not recorded which) from PBMCs. This chain links TRBV10-3 with TRBJ2-2, with TRBD2 identical over 12 bases. The TCR originated in a human donor with aplastic anemia. The CDR3 here is CAISDLGLAGGPGFTGELFF. In DNA form, the CDR3 reads TGTGCCATCAGTGATCTAGGGCTAGCGGGGGGGCCTGGTTTCACCGGGGAGCTGTTTTTT.